The rows below give T cell receptor beta chains drawn from one sample of a study of T-cell reconstitution after alpha-beta-depleted transplantation in children. TCRdb re-called the PCR reads through MiXCR, storing one row per CDR3 protein. The sample holds a few hundred thousand distinct CDR3 sequences, 10% to 15% seen once. This specimen consisted of PBMCs, mostly from graft donor cells, obtained 360 days after TCRalphabeta/CD19-depleted stem cell transplant. All receptors come from a male patient under 18 who had a stem cell transplant for acute myeloid leukemia, so the T cells may come from the graft donor. The CDR3 runs from the conserved cysteine through the conserved F or W.

j_gene	v_gene	CDR3aa
TRBJ2-5	TRBV4-3	CASSQDRARRTQYF
TRBJ2-2	TRBV6-6	CASKQDRGPPTTGELFF
TRBJ2-1	TRBV6-5	CASSYSGLAGYNEQFF
TRBJ2-5	TRBV4-2	CASSHHRETQYF
TRBJ2-2	TRBV28	CASSSIAQGELFF
TRBJ2-3	TRBV20-1	CSAEDRQTDTQYF
TRBJ2-1	TRBV7-3	CASSPRTGWAEQFF
TRBJ2-1	TRBV5-1	CASSLVWEHENNVQFF
TRBJ2-7	TRBV29-1	CSVEVPGAAYEQYF
TRBJ2-1	TRBV6-1	CASMVADMRSSYNEQFF
TRBJ2-5	TRBV20-1	CSAREEGTSVQETQYF
TRBJ2-7	TRBV11-2	CASSPRQGRIYEQYF
TRBJ2-3	TRBV7-2	CASSLGQALGVPDTQYF
TRBJ2-7	TRBV15	CATSRLAGQSSYEQYF
TRBJ2-2	TRBV15	CATSSVVFTGELFF
TRBJ1-1	TRBV4-3	CASSHLQLMNTEAFF
TRBJ1-5	TRBV6-2/TRBV6-3	CASSYSGRVGSNQPQHF
TRBJ1-1	TRBV10-3	CAISEVDSSNTEAFF
TRBJ1-2	TRBV29-1	CSVATGLNYGYTF
TRBJ1-3	TRBV20-1	CSARIQGVASGNTIYF
TRBJ2-3	TRBV30	CAWSKTGTRDTQYF
TRBJ2-1	TRBV29-1	CSVDKRLAKNEQFF
TRBJ2-1	TRBV7-8	CASSSGLAGSNEQFF
TRBJ1-4	TRBV7-9	CASSPPRVQTNEKLFF
TRBJ2-5	TRBV29-1	CSAAGTGGFETQYF
TRBJ2-7	TRBV12-3/TRBV12-4	CASSLVGGLAGIEQYF
TRBJ2-1	TRBV29-1	CSVGVNEQFF
TRBJ1-1	TRBV6-5	CASSSEAGMNTEAFF
TRBJ2-1	TRBV28	CASRPAANEQFF
TRBJ2-2	TRBV2	CASDRPGTGELFF
TRBJ2-7	TRBV11-2	CASSKLRLAGGSSYEQYF
TRBJ2-7	TRBV5-1	CASRAPSYEQYF
TRBJ2-1	TRBV7-9	CASSRQLAGGYNEQFF
TRBJ2-1	TRBV12-3/TRBV12-4	CASSFMGGGVLYNEQFF
TRBJ2-7	TRBV4-3	CASSQDGAREGLHEQYF
TRBJ2-1	TRBV11-2	CASSLEPGTGGHEQFF
TRBJ1-1	TRBV15	CATSREEGIGTEAFF
TRBJ2-7	TRBV11-2	CASSMDWGLAGVNEQYF
TRBJ2-7	TRBV20-1	CSASLTVLEQYF
TRBJ2-3	TRBV15	CATSRGDFSSTDTQYF
TRBJ2-7	TRBV12-3/TRBV12-4	CASSFGLACYEQYF
TRBJ2-1	TRBV18	CASSQGGSHNEQFF
TRBJ2-1	TRBV19	CASSSDRKFHEQFF
TRBJ2-1	TRBV28	CASSRRSSYNEQFF
TRBJ2-3	TRBV20-1	CSAREASGILRTDRQYF
TRBJ1-3	TRBV3-1	CASSLDILSGNTIYF
TRBJ2-1	TRBV6-2/TRBV6-3	CASSAGLVGEQFF
TRBJ2-1	TRBV28	CASSPIDRFYNEQFF
TRBJ1-1	TRBV5-1	CASSLGQRNTEAFF
TRBJ2-1	TRBV12-3/TRBV12-4	CASSLRRESEQFF
TRBJ2-6	TRBV6-2/TRBV6-3	CASSWDTLSGANGLTF
TRBJ2-4	TRBV20-1	CSARDLAGGPAAKNIQYF
TRBJ2-7	TRBV7-8	CASSLAPGGRQYF